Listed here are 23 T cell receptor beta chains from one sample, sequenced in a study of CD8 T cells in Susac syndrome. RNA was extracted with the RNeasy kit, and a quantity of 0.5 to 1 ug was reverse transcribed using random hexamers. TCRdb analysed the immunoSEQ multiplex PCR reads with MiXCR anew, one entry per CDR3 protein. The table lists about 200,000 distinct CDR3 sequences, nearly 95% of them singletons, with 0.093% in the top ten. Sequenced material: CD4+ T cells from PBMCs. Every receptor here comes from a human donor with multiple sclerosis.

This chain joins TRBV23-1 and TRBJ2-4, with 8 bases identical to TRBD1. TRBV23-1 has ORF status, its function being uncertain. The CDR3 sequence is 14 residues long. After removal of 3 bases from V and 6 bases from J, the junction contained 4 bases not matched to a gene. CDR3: CASSQDRERNIQYF. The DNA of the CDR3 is TGCGCCAGCAGTCAGGACAGGGAGAGAAACATTCAGTACTTC.

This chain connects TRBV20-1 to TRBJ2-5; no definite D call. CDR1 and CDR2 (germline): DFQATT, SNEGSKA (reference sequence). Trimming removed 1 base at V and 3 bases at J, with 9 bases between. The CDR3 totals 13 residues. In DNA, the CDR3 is TGCAGTGCTAGAGGTCGAGGTGAAGAGACCCAGTACTTC. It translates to CSARGRGEETQYF.

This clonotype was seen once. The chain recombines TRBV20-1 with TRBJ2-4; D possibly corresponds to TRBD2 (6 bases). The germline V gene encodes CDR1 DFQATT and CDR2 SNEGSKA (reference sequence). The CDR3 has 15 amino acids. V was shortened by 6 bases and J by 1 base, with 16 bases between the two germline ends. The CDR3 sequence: CSARAGGWAKNIQYF. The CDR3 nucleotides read TGCAGTGCCCGGGCAGGAGGGTGGGCCAAAAACATTCAGTACTTC.

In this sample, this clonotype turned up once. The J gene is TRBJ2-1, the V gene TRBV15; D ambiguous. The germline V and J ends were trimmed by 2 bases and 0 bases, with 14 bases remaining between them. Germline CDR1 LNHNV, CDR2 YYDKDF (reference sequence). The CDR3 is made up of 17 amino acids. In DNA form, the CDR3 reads TGTGCCACCAGCAGACCGCCCGGCGCCAGCTCCTACAATGAGCAGTTCTTC. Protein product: CATSRPPGASSYNEQFF.

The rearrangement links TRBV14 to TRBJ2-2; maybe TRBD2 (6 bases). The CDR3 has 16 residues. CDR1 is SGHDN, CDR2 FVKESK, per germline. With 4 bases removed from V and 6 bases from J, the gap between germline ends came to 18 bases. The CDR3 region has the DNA TGTGCCAGCAGCCTCTTAGCGGACCGGCGGGCCGGGGAGCTGTTTTTT. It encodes CASSLLADRRAGELFF.

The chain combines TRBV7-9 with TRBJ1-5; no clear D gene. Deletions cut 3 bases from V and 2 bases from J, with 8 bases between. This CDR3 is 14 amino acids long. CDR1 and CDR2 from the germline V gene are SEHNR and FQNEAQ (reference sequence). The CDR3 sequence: CASSFGSRNQPQHF. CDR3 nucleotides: TGTGCCAGCAGCTTTGGAAGTCGCAATCAGCCCCAGCATTTT. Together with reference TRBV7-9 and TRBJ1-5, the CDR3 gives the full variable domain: DTGVSQNPRHKITKRGQNVTFRCDPISEHNRLYWYRQTLGQGPEFLTYFQNEAQLEKSRLLSDRFSAERPKGSFSTLEIQRTEQGDSAMYLCASSFGSRNQPQHFGDGTRLSIL.

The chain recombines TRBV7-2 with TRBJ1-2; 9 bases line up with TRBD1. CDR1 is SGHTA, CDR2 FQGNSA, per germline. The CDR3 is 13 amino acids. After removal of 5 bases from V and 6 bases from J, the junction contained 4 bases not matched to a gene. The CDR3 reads CASSQGTGNGYTF. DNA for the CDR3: TGTGCCAGCAGCCAAGGGACAGGGAATGGCTACACCTTC.

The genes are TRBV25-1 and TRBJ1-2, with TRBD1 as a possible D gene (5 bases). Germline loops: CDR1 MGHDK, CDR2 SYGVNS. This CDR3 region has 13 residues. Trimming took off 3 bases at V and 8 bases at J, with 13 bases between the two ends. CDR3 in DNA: TGTGCCAGCAGTGAGGGACTTTCGCGGGGCTACACCTTC. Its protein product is CASSEGLSRGYTF.

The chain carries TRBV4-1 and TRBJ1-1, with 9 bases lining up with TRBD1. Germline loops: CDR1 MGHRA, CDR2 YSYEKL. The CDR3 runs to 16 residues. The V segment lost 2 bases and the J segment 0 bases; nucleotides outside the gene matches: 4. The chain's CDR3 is CASSQITGGLNTEAFF. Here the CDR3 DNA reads TGCGCCAGCAGCCAAATTACAGGGGGCCTGAACACTGAAGCTTTCTTT.

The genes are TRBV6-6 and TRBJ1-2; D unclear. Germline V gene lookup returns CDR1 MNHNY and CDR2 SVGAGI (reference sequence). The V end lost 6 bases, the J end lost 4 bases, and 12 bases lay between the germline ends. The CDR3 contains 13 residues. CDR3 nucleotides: TGTGCCAGCAGCGGTGGGTCCTCCTATGGCTACACCTTC. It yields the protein CASSGGSSYGYTF.

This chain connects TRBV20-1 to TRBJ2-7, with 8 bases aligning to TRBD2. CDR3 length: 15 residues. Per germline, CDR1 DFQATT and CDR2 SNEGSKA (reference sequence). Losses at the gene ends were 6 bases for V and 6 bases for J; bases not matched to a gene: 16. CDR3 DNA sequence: TGCAGTGCCCATTCTTCGGGACTAGACTCTTTCGAGCAGTACTTC. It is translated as CSAHSSGLDSFEQYF.

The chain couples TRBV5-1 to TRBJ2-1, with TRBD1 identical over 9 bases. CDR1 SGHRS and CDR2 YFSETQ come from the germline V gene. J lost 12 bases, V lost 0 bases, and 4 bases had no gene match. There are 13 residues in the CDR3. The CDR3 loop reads CASSLDLQGAQFF. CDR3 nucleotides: TGCGCCAGCAGCTTGGACCTACAGGGGGCGCAGTTCTTC.

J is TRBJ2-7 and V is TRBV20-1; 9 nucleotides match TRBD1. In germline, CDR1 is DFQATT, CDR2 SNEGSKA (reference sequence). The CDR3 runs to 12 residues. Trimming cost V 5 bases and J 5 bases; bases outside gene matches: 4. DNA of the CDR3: TGCAGTGCTCTAAGGGACAGGGACGAGCAGTACTTC. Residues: CSALRDRDEQYF.

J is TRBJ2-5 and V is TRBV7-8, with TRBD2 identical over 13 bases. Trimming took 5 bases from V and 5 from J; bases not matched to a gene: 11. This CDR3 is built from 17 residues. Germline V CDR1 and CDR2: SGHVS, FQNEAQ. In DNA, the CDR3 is TGTGCCAGCAGCCTAACAAGGACTAGCGGGAGCTGGGAGACCCAGTACTTC. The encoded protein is CASSLTRTSGSWETQYF.

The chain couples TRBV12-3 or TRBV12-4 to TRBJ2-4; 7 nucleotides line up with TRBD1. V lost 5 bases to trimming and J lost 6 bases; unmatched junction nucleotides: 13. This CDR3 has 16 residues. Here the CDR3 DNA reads TGTGCCAGCAGTCTCGAGGGGGCGCAACGCGGAAACATTCAGTACTTC. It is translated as CASSLEGAQRGNIQYF.

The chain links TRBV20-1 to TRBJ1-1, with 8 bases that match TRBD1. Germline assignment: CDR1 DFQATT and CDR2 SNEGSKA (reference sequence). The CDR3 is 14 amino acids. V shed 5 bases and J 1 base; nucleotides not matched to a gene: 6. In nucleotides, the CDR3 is TGCAGTGCTTTGACCGGGACAGGGAACACTGAAGCTTTCTTT. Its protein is CSALTGTGNTEAFF.

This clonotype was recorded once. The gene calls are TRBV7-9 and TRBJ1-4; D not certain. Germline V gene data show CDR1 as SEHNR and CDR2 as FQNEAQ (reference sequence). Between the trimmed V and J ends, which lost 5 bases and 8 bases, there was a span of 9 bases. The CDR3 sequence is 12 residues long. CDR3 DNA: TGTGCCAGCAGCGGTTCAGCCGAAAAACTGTTTTTT. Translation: CASSGSAEKLFF.

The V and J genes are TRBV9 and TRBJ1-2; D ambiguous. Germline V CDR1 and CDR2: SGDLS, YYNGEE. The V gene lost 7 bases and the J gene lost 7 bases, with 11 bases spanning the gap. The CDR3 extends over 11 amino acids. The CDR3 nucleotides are TGTGCCAGCGGGCAGTCCTCTGGCTACACCTTC. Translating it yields CASGQSSGYTF.

The CDR3 region is CASSPADRWIGELFF. The DNA of the CDR3 is TGTGCCAGCAGCCCCGCCGATAGGTGGATCGGGGAGCTGTTTTTT. The chain has TRBV3-1 and TRBJ2-2; D is undetermined. Germline CDR1 is LGHDT and CDR2 is YNNKEL (reference sequence). CDR3 size: 15 residues. The V end was cut by 4 bases, the J end by 7 bases, with 16 bases between.

CDR3 in amino acids: CASSPEVDTQYF. The DNA for the CDR3 is TGTGCCAGCAGCCCCGAGGTGGATACGCAGTATTTT. V and J are TRBV9 and TRBJ2-3; D gene uncertain. Germline V CDR1 and CDR2: SGDLS, YYNGEE. This CDR3 is built from 12 residues. V lost 4 bases to trimming and J lost 6 bases, with 9 bases between them.

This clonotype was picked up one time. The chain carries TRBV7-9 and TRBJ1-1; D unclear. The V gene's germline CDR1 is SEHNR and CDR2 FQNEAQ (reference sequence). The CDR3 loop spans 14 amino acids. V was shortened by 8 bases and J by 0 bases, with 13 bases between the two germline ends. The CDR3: CASGPPAMNTEAFF. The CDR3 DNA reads TGTGCCAGCGGCCCGCCTGCCATGAACACTGAAGCTTTCTTT.

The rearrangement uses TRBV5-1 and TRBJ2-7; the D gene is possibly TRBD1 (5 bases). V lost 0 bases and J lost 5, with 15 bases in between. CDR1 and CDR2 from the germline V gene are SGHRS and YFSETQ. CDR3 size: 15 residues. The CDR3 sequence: CASSLVAGKVDEQYF. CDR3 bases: TGCGCCAGCAGCTTGGTGGCAGGGAAGGTCGACGAGCAGTACTTC.

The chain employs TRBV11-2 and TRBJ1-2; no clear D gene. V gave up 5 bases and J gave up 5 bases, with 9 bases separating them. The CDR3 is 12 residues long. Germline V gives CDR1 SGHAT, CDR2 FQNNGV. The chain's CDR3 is CASSQERYGYTF. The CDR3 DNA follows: TGTGCCAGCAGCCAAGAACGGTATGGCTACACCTTC.